Each of the 3 T cell receptor beta chains below was sequenced from the same sample in a study of response to subunit inactivated influenza vaccine. TCRdb called the RT-PCR reads again in MiXCR, with one record for every CDR3 protein. Of over 750,000 distinct CDR3 sequences in the sample, about 20% were seen once. The sequences come from PBMCs from blood, collected around 5 days after vaccination. The origin of the receptors is a middle-aged man who received an inactivated influenza vaccine.

This clonotype was counted only a few times. The genes are TRBV25-1 and TRBJ2-7; 8 nucleotides line up with TRBD2. This CDR3 is built from 16 residues. V shed 1 base and J 3 bases; nucleotides not matched to a gene: 8. Germline CDR1 is MGHDK and CDR2 is SYGVNS. CDR3 coding DNA: TGTGCCAGCAGTGAATGGGAGAGCGGGAGCTTCTACGAGCAGTACTTC. Residues: CASSEWESGSFYEQYF.

This clonotype was counted between two and nine times. The chain recombines TRBV7-6 with TRBJ2-5; 8 bases line up with TRBD2. After removal of 3 bases from V and 7 bases from J, the junction contained 7 bases not matched to a gene. CDR3 size: 14 residues. The germline CDR1 and CDR2 sequences are SGHVS and FNYEAQ. CDR3 sequence: CASSFGLAWGTQYF. The CDR3 nucleotides are TGTGCCAGCAGCTTTGGACTAGCTTGGGGGACCCAGTACTTC.

This clonotype is a singleton in its sample. The CDR3: CASRPGRGFYEQYF. In nucleotides, the CDR3 is TGTGCCAGCAGACCTGGCCGGGGGTTCTACGAGCAGTACTTC. V usage is TRBV6-1 and J usage is TRBJ2-7; TRBD2 might be the D (6 bases). The CDR3 totals 14 residues. Deletions cut 6 bases from V and 3 bases from J, with 15 bases between. Germline lookup yields CDR1 MNHNS and CDR2 SASEGT.